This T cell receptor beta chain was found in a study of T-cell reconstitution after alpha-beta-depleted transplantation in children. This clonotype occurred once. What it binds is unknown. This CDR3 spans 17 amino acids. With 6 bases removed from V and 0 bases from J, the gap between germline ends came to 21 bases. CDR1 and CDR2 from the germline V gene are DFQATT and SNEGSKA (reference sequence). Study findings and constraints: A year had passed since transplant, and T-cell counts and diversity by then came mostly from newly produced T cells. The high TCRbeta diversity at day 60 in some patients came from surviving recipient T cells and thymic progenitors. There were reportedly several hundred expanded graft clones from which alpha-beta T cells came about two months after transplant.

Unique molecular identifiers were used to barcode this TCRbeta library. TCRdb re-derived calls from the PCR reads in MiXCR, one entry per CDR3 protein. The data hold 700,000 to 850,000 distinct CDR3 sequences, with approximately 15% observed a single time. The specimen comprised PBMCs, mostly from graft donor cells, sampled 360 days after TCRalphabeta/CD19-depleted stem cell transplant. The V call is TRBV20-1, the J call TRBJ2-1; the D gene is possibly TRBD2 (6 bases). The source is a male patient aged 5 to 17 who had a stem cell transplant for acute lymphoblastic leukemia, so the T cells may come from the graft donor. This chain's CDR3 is CSASPLGGVSSYNEQFF. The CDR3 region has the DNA TGCAGTGCCAGTCCCCTCGGCGGGGTTAGCTCCTACAATGAGCAGTTCTTC.